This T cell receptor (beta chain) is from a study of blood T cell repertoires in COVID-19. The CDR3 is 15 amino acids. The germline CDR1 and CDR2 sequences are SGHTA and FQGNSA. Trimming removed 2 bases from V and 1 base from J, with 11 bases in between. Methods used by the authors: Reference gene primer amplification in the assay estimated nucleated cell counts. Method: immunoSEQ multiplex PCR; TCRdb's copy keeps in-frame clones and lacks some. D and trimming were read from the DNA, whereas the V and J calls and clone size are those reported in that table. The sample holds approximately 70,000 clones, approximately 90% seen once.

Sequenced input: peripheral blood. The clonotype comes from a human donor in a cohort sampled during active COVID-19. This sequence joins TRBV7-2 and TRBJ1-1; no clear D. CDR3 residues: CASSLRGHQNTEAFF. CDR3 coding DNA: TGTGCCAGCAGCTTAAGAGGTCACCAGAACACTGAAGCTTTCTTT.